The clone carrying this TCR beta chain was seen repeatedly, ten times or more. V lost 10 bases, J lost 6 bases, and 25 bases lay in between. The CDR3 extends over 16 amino acids. Per the germline V gene, CDR1 is SGHRS and CDR2 is YFSETQ. Each TCR beta library was made by quantitative 5'-RACE that incorporated molecular barcodes. Each CDR3 protein is one row after TCRdb ran MiXCR on the 5' RACE reads. The sample contains around 150,000 distinct CDR3 sequences, approximately 20% of which appear only once. These data come from a study of CD8 T cells in ankylosing spondylitis. The receptor's source is a male donor with ankylosing spondylitis or in good health (not recorded which). This chain joins TRBV5-1 and TRBJ2-2; unclear D gene. The specimen sequenced was blood, either unsorted or a sorted T cell fraction (not recorded which). The CDR3 here is CACLPSPGLKPGELFF. In nucleotides, the CDR3 is TGCGCCTGTTTACCCTCTCCGGGCCTCAAGCCCGGGGAGCTGTTTTTT.